A selection of T cell receptor beta chains follows, all from one sample in a study of prognosis after radiotherapy for stage I lung cancer. One entry per CDR3 protein, called by TCRdb with MiXCR from the multiplex PCR reads. Of about 24,000 distinct CDR3 sequences in the sample, roughly 34% are singletons; the top ten hold approximately 60%. The sample in question was PBMCs, obtained before or after stereotactic body radiation therapy (not recorded which). The receptors here all came from a donor aged 50 or older with non-small cell lung cancer. The CDR3 runs from the conserved cysteine through the conserved F or W. A D gene is named only where the DNA matches it firmly. Clone size is stated in some rows and not others, as once, few, many or a class when expanded.

length | J | D | V | size | DNA | CDR3
13 | TRBJ1-1 | TRBD1 | TRBV30 | many | TGTGCCGGGGACCCACAGGGGTGGACTGAAGCTTTCTTT | CAGDPQGWTEAFF
13 | TRBJ2-7 | - | TRBV24-1 | many | TGTGCCACCAGTGATTCATCAATTTACGAGCAGTACTTC | CATSDSSIYEQYF
17 | TRBJ2-5 | - | TRBV7-6 | - | TGTGCCAGCAGGCTCACCTGGTCCGTGGGGGTCCAAGAGACCCAGTACTTC | CASRLTWSVGVQETQYF
14 | TRBJ2-1 | TRBD1 | TRBV20-1 | many | TGCAGTGCTAGCCGGACAGGGGGGAGGAATGAGCAGTTCTTC | CSASRTGGRNEQFF
14 | TRBJ2-7 | - | TRBV2 | many | TGTGCCAGCAGTGCTAAGCGGTCCCTCGCCGAGCAGTACTTC | CASSAKRSLAEQYF
16 | TRBJ1-3 | - | TRBV6-1 | many | TGTGCCAGCATCCAGAACCTTGGAGGCTCTGGAAACACCATATATTTT | CASIQNLGGSGNTIYF
15 | TRBJ1-5 | TRBD1 | TRBV28 | many | TGTGCCAGCAGTAAGTTTGGGACAGGGGTTCAGCCCCAGCATTTT | CASSKFGTGVQPQHF
14 | TRBJ1-2 | - | TRBV15 | - | TGTGCCACCAGCAGAGGGTACTGGAACTATGGCTACACCTTT | CATSRGYWNYGYTF
14 | TRBJ2-1 | - | TRBV20-1 | - | TGCAGTGCGAGGGGACTTTATCGCTACAATGAGCAGTTCTTC | CSARGLYRYNEQFF
15 | TRBJ1-6 | - | TRBV9 | many | TGTGCCAGCAGCGTAGTCGGCCTCTATAATTCACCCCTCCACTTT | CASSVVGLYNSPLHF
16 | TRBJ2-2 | TRBD2 | TRBV7-3 | - | TGTGCCAGCAGCCGGACTAGCGGGAGGGTCAACGGGGAGCTGTTTTTT | CASSRTSGRVNGELFF
14 | TRBJ1-2 | TRBD1 | TRBV2 | - | TGTGCCAGCAGTCAAGGTAGAGGGGGCCATGTCTACACCTTC | CASSQGRGGHVYTF
16 | TRBJ2-2 | TRBD2 | TRBV7-2 | - | TGTGCCAGCAGCTTGGTTTGGCTAGCGGGAAACGGGGAGCTGTTTTTT | CASSLVWLAGNGELFF
12 | TRBJ1-2 | - | TRBV3-1 | - | TGTGCCAGCAGCCGAGCCGACAATGGCTACACCTTC | CASSRADNGYTF
13 | TRBJ2-5 | - | TRBV7-3 | many | TGTGCCAGCAGTCTCCTCCCCGGGGAGACCCAGTACTTC | CASSLLPGETQYF